This T cell receptor (beta chain) stems from a study of Ad26.COV2.S vaccination and SARS-CoV-2 variants. About the study: Ad26.COV2.S given intramuscularly, once or twice 56 days apart. Study results and limitations: Reported findings describe substantial breadth in spike-specific CD8+ and CD4+ T cell responses following vaccination. Breadth measured for non-spike TCRs was similar across vaccine and placebo recipients.

Described treatment: some 19 received Ad26.COV2.S at low or high dose, single or two shots; 5 received placebo; per-sample allocation not given. Day 63 following the first vaccine or placebo injection was when the samples were taken. The repertoire was sequenced with immunoSEQ multiplex PCR; TCRdb's copy has only in-frame clones and lacks some. The repertoire holds around 250,000 clones, about 83% seen once, with less than 3.5% in the top ten. Looked up from germline, CDR1 is SNHLY and CDR2 is FYNNEI. V was cut by 8 bases and J by 4 bases, with 18 bases left in between. The CDR3 has 15 residues. Concerning this clone: Its antigen is unknown.

The TCR sequence derives from a person between 18 and 65 years old who received the Ad26.COV2.S COVID-19 vaccine or a placebo. The specimen comprised peripheral blood, sampled in a trial of Ad26.COV2.S vaccine versus placebo. The rearrangement joins TRBV2 to TRBJ2-1; D is possibly TRBD1 or TRBD2 (5 bases each). The CDR3 region is CASHEPVGGYNEQFF. The DNA of the CDR3 is TGTGCCAGCCACGAACCGGTTGGGGGTTACAATGAGCAGTTCTTC.